What follows is one TCR beta chain and its context. The data are from a study of Graves' ophthalmopathy and Graves' hyperthyroidism. Investigators amplified TCR beta CDR3 regions from RNA transcripts. First-round RT-PCR employed HTBI primers, with a second-round multiplex PCR after it. TCRdb recomputed calls from the multiplex PCR reads with MiXCR, one row per CDR3 protein. The data contain roughly 36,000 distinct CDR3 sequences, around half of them seen just once; the ten biggest clones take up roughly 24%. There are 16 residues in the CDR3. Germline V lookup: CDR1 SEHNR, CDR2 FQNEAQ (reference sequence). V was clipped by 2 bases and J by 0 bases, with 11 bases between them.

The V call is TRBV7-9, the J call TRBJ1-3, with D tentatively TRBD1 (5 bases). The clonotype was recovered from an adult woman with stable Graves' hyperthyroidism. Sequencing used peripheral blood. The chain's CDR3 is CASSLSRVLSGNTIYF. The CDR3 DNA sequence: TGTGCCAGCAGCTTAAGCAGGGTCCTCTCTGGAAACACCATATATTTT.